These 18 T cell receptor beta chains originate from one sample sequenced in a study of vaccination and CD4 T cells after COVID-19. TCRdb independently ran MiXCR on the PCR reads; one entry per CDR3 protein. The sample consists of roughly 19,000 distinct CDR3 sequences, 45% to 70% of them appearing once. Sample: CD4+ T cells from blood, taken after SARS-CoV-2 vaccination. The receptors stem from a human donor who had recovered from COVID-19.

This clonotype showed up just a few times. The CDR3 sequence: CSASNPDRDGEAFF. The CDR3 bases are TGCAGTGCTAGTAATCCGGACAGGGACGGTGAAGCTTTCTTT. The J gene is TRBJ1-1, the V gene TRBV20-1; TRBD1 matches at 8 bases. The CDR3 loop spans 14 amino acids. After removal of 3 bases from V and 7 bases from J, the junction contained 10 bases not matched to a gene. Per germline, CDR1 DFQATT and CDR2 SNEGSKA (reference sequence).

This chain connects TRBV19 to TRBJ1-1; the D gene is possibly TRBD1 (6 bases). Germline loops: CDR1 LNHDA, CDR2 SQIVND (reference sequence). The ends were cut back, 1 base at V and 4 bases at J, with 7 bases in the middle. This CDR3 is built from 13 residues. CDR3 bases: TGTGCCAGTAGTATAGTAGGGGGCACTGAAGCTTTCTTT. Protein: CASSIVGGTEAFF.

This chain connects TRBV28 to TRBJ1-2; 8 bases match TRBD1. J gave up 6 bases and V 2 bases, and 5 bases lay outside the gene matches. In germline, CDR1 is MDHEN, CDR2 SYDVKM. The CDR3 covers 14 residues. Here the CDR3 reads CASSLVQGGHGYTF. The CDR3 nucleotides are TGTGCCAGCAGTTTAGTACAGGGGGGCCATGGCTACACCTTC.

This clonotype was picked up a small number of times. The chain is built from TRBV7-8 and TRBJ2-3, with D perhaps matching TRBD2 (5 bases). Trimming took 3 bases from V and 4 from J, leaving 17 bases between them. Looked up from germline, CDR1 is SGHVS and CDR2 is FQNEAQ. The length of the CDR3 is 16 residues. CDR3 nucleotides: TGTGCCAGCAGCTTTAGGGTGAGGGCCGTCCCAGATACGCAGTATTTT. Translating gives CASSFRVRAVPDTQYF.

This clonotype was seen more than once but under ten times. The rearrangement joins TRBV7-3 to TRBJ2-1; TRBD1 aligns across 9 bases. CDR1 SGHTA and CDR2 FQGTGA come from the germline V gene. V gave up 0 bases and J gave up 7 bases; unmatched junction bases: 10. This CDR3 has 17 amino acids. CDR3 DNA: TGTGCCAGCAGCTTAACGGGAACCGGGACAGGGAGGAATGAGCAGTTCTTC. Its translation: CASSLTGTGTGRNEQFF.

The V gene is TRBV18, the J gene TRBJ2-2, with D perhaps being TRBD1 or TRBD2 (5 bases each). This CDR3 is built from 15 residues. The germline V and J ends were trimmed by 4 bases and 5 bases, with 14 bases remaining between them. Germline CDR1 reads KGHSH; CDR2 reads LQKENI. The CDR3, as DNA: TGTGCCAGCTCACGGAGGCAGGGCCCGACCGGGGAGCTGTTTTTT. This encodes CASSRRQGPTGELFF.

The table lists this clonotype with a few counts. This sequence joins TRBV20-1 and TRBJ2-4, with D unclear. CDR3 length: 19 residues. Germline V gives CDR1 DFQATT, CDR2 SNEGSKA (reference sequence). V was cut by 3 bases and J by 0 bases, with 24 bases left in between. CDR3 nucleotide sequence: TGCAGTGCTAGGTGGGGAACACGGATTTTTGCTATAGCCAAAAACATTCAGTACTTC. This codes for CSARWGTRIFAIAKNIQYF.

The chain carries TRBV6-1 and TRBJ2-1; the D gene is possibly TRBD2 (6 bases). V was shortened by 0 bases and J by 6 bases, with 27 bases between the two germline ends. The CDR3 runs to 20 residues. From germline, CDR1 is MNHNS and CDR2 SASEGT. The DNA of the CDR3 is TGTGCCAGCAGTGAAGCGTACGGGAGCCCGGCCCCTATTAACCCCAATGAGCAGTTCTTC. This translates into CASSEAYGSPAPINPNEQFF.

The chain has TRBV19 and TRBJ1-6, with a tentative D call TRBD1 (5 bases). Germline loops: CDR1 LNHDA, CDR2 SQIVND (reference sequence). The CDR3 runs 13 residues. The V gene lost 6 bases and the J gene lost 7 bases, with 10 bases spanning the gap. The CDR3 sequence: CASSRASNSPLHF. The CDR3 DNA reads as TGTGCCAGTAGCAGGGCGTCAAATTCACCCCTCCACTTT.

V gene TRBV2 combines with J gene TRBJ2-5, with TRBD2 matching 8 bases. The CDR3 runs to 15 residues. The V segment lost 7 bases and the J segment 5 bases; nucleotides outside the gene matches: 12. Per germline, CDR1 SNHLY and CDR2 FYNNEI. CDR3 nucleotide sequence: TGTGCCAGCAAATTACGAGCGGGAGAGGGGGAGACCCAGTACTTC. This sequence encodes CASKLRAGEGETQYF.

The rearrangement uses TRBV5-4 and TRBJ1-1; D is uncertain. V lost 0 bases and J lost 5, with 23 bases in between. The germline V gene has CDR1 SGHNT and CDR2 YYREEE (reference sequence). The CDR3 runs to 18 residues. The CDR3 sequence is CASSLGGGASLVVTEAFF. The CDR3 region has the DNA TGTGCCAGCAGCTTGGGGGGAGGTGCAAGTCTCGTGGTGACTGAAGCTTTCTTT.

The chain links TRBV28 to TRBJ1-2; D gene uncertain. The CDR3 runs to 14 residues. Germline CDR1 is MDHEN and CDR2 is SYDVKM. Trimming cost V 5 bases and J 0 bases, with 10 bases left between them. The CDR3 region is CASSTALTNYGYTF. The CDR3 region has the DNA TGTGCCAGCAGTACAGCTCTCACTAACTATGGCTACACCTTC.

The chain recombines TRBV19 with TRBJ1-5, with 7 bases aligning to TRBD1. Germline loops: CDR1 LNHDA, CDR2 SQIVND (reference sequence). This CDR3 spans 12 amino acids. J gave up 11 bases and V 6 bases, and 7 bases lay outside the gene matches. The CDR3 DNA follows: TGTGCCAGTAGGGACAGGACTGAGGCCCAGCATTTT. The encoded protein is CASRDRTEAQHF.

This clonotype was recorded only once. This rearrangement joins TRBV29-1 to TRBJ2-7, with D maybe TRBD2 (5 bases). The V and J ends lost 4 bases and 3 bases respectively, with 13 bases between them. This CDR3 is 13 amino acids long. Germline lookup yields CDR1 SQVTM and CDR2 ANQGSEA. The CDR3 spells CSVVASGNYEQYF. As DNA, the CDR3 is TGCAGCGTTGTAGCAAGCGGCAACTACGAGCAGTACTTC.

This clonotype turned up a few times. This chain joins TRBV20-1 and TRBJ2-7; D gene ambiguous. The V end was cut by 0 bases, the J end by 3 bases, with 15 bases between. The CDR3 has 15 residues. Germline V gives CDR1 DFQATT, CDR2 SNEGSKA (reference sequence). The CDR3 is CSARDPMDRYYEQYF. CDR3 nucleotides: TGCAGTGCTAGAGATCCTATGGACCGGTACTACGAGCAGTACTTC.

This clonotype was seen a single time. V and J are TRBV15 and TRBJ2-5; no clear D gene. CDR1 and CDR2 (germline): LNHNV, YYDKDF (reference sequence). Trimming cost V 1 base and J 0 bases, with 3 bases left between them. The CDR3 runs 13 residues. This CDR3 reads CATSRVYQETQYF. The CDR3 nucleotides read TGTGCCACCAGCAGAGTGTACCAAGAGACCCAGTACTTC.

Only a few counts were recorded for this clonotype. The V and J genes are TRBV6-5 and TRBJ2-3; D is unclear. The CDR3 spans 11 residues. CDR1 is MNHEY and CDR2 is SVGAGI in the germline V gene. Trimming removed 2 bases from V and 9 bases from J, with 6 bases in between. In DNA, the CDR3 is TGTGCCAGCAGTTACGACTCCACGCAGTATTTT. Encoded protein: CASSYDSTQYF.

The V call is TRBV4-1, the J call TRBJ1-3; D call uncertain. Germline V CDR1 and CDR2: MGHRA, YSYEKL. The CDR3 consists of 16 residues. Trimming left V 0 bases short and J 0 bases short, with 9 bases between. This CDR3 reads CASSQEGYSSGNTIYF. The CDR3 DNA reads TGCGCCAGCAGCCAAGAGGGGTACAGCTCTGGAAACACCATATATTTT.